This T cell receptor beta chain was captured in a study of T cell responses to AZD1222 COVID-19 vaccine. The study, taken as a whole, reports: Scientists sampled the repertoires only once the peak T cell response had passed.

Here immunoSEQ multiplex PCR was the method, and the copy in TCRdb shows in-frame clones only, minus some. The profile shows fewer than 110,000 clones, about 90% of them singletons. Trimming removed 6 bases from V and 5 bases from J; junction bases left unmatched: 4. The CDR3 spans 13 residues. Germline loops: CDR1 MNHEY, CDR2 SVGAGI. For this clone: Its antigen is unknown.

Sequences were derived from peripheral blood, sampled on day 0 of AZD1222 vaccination. This TCR came from an adult in good health. V usage is TRBV6-5 and J usage is TRBJ1-5; TRBD1 matches at 7 bases. The chain's CDR3 is CASSGTADQPQHF. The CDR3 nucleotides are TGTGCCAGCAGCGGGACAGCGGATCAGCCCCAGCATTTT.